The clone carrying this T cell receptor (beta chain) was counted only a few times. TCRdb independently ran MiXCR on the 5' RACE reads; one entry per CDR3 protein. The sample includes about 350,000 distinct CDR3 sequences, 20% of them seen just once. Trimming left V 3 bases short and J 3 bases short, with 18 bases between. Germline V CDR1 and CDR2: SGHVS, FQNEAQ. The CDR3 totals 17 residues. The data were taken from a study of CD8 T cells in ankylosing spondylitis. This sequence joins TRBV7-8 and TRBJ2-1; D might be TRBD2 (5 bases). The TCR originated in a male donor with ankylosing spondylitis or in good health (not recorded which). Sequencing was performed on blood, either unsorted or a sorted T cell fraction (not recorded which). CDR3 sequence: CASSFPGQGGIYNEQFF. The CDR3 nucleotides read TGTGCCAGCAGCTTTCCGGGCCAAGGAGGAATCTACAATGAGCAGTTCTTC.